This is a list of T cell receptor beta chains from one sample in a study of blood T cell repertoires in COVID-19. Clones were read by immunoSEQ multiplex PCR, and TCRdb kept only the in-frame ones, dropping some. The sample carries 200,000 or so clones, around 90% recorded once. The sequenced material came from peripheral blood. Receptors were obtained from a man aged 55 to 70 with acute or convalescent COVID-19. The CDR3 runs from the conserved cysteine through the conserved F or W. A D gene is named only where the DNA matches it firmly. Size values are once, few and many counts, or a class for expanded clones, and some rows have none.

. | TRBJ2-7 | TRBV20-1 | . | TGCAGTGCTAGTTCCCCGGTCTACTCCTACGAGCAGTACTTC | CSASSPVYSYEQYF
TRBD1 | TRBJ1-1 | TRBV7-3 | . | TGTGCCAGCCCTTACAAGGGGGCAGGGACTGAAGCTTTCTTT | CASPYKGAGTEAFF
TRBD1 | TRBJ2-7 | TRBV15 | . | TGTGCCACCAGCAATACCGGGACAGACTCCTACGAGCAGTACTTC | CATSNTGTDSYEQYF
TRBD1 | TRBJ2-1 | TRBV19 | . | TGTGCCAGTAGTGGCACTGGGACAGTTACCTACAATGAGCAGTTCTTC | CASSGTGTVTYNEQFF
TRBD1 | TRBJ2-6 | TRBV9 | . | TGTGCCAGCAGCTTGAGGGACAGGGTAACCTTCTCTGGGGCCAACGTCCTGACTTTC | CASSLRDRVTFSGANVLTF
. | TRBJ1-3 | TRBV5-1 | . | TGCGCCAGCAGCTTAGCCGAAGGGGGTAATGGAAACACCATATATTTT | CASSLAEGGNGNTIYF
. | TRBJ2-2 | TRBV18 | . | TGTGCCAGCTCACCACTTCAGGTCGGGGACACCGGGGAGCTGTTTTTT | CASSPLQVGDTGELFF
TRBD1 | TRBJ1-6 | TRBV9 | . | TGTGCCAGCAGCGTTTTAGGGACAGGGGTTTCACCCCTCCACTTT | CASSVLGTGVSPLHF
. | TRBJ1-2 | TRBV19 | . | TGTGCCAGTAGTGAGGAGGGGCTTAACTATGGCTACACCTTC | CASSEEGLNYGYTF
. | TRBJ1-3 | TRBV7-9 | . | TGTGCCAGCAGGGATGGGAGTTGGCGCTCTGGAAACACCATATATTTT | CASRDGSWRSGNTIYF
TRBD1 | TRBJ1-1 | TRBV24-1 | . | TGTGCCACCAGTGCCGGACAGGTGAACACTGAAGCTTTCTTT | CATSAGQVNTEAFF
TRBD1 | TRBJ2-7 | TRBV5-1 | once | TGCGCCAGCAGCACACAGGGGGCGCCGAGGGACGAGCAGTACTTC | CASSTQGAPRDEQYF
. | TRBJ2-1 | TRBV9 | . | TGTGCCAGCAGCGTAGGCAGGCCCTACAATGAGCAGTTCTTC | CASSVGRPYNEQFF
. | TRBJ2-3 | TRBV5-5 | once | TGTGCCAGCAGCTTGGCAGTCACAGATACGCAGTATTTT | CASSLAVTDTQYF
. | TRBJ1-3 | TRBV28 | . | TGTGCCAGCAGTTTTTCAGGAAACACCATATATTTT | CASSFSGNTIYF
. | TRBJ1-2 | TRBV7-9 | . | TGTGCCAGCAGCCCCATCGAGGCAGGGCAGGGCTACACCTTC | CASSPIEAGQGYTF
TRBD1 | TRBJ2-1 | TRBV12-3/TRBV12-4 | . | TGTGCCAGCAGTTCGATAAAGGGGGCTCGGGGGTTCTTC | CASSSIKGARGFF
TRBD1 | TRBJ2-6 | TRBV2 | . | TGTGCCAGCAGTCGACAGGGAACCTTCTCTGGGGCCAACGTCCTGACTTTC | CASSRQGTFSGANVLTF
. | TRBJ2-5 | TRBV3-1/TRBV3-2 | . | TGTGCCAGCAGCCGGACTTCCGAAGAGACCCAGTACTTC | CASSRTSEETQYF
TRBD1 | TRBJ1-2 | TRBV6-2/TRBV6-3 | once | TGTGCCAGCAGCCCACCCCGGGACAGGGGGCTCTATGGCTACACCTTC | CASSPPRDRGLYGYTF
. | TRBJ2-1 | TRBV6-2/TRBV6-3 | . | TGTGCCAGCAGCCAGGCACGGGCGGGAAGCTCCTACAATGAGCAGTTCTTC | CASSQARAGSSYNEQFF
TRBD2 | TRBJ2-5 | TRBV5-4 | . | TGTGCCAGCAGCCCGGGACTAGCGGGGGGGCAAGAGACCCAGTACTTC | CASSPGLAGGQETQYF
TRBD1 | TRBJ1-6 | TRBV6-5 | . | TGTGCCAGCAGTAGGGGACAGGGGAGTTCACCCCTCCACTTT | CASSRGQGSSPLHF
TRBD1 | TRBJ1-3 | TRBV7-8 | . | TGTGCCAGCCGGAGGGGGCCAGGAAACACCATATATTTT | CASRRGPGNTIYF
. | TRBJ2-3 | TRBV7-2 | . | TGTGCCAGCATCAAGGGGACTGACGGCCGAGATACGCAGTATTTT | CASIKGTDGRDTQYF
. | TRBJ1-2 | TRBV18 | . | TGTGCCAGCTCACCACCAGAGACTAACTATGGCTACACCTTC | CASSPPETNYGYTF
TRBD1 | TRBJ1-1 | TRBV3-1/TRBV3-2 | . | TGTGCCAGCAGCCAAGATTGGGGACAGGGTTTTAGCCCTGAAGCTTTCTTT | CASSQDWGQGFSPEAFF
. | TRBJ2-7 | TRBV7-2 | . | TGTGCCAGCAGCTTCACAGGGTCCGTGGGGTACTTC | CASSFTGSVGYF
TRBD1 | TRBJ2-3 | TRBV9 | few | TGTGCCAGCAGCGTAGTGGGACAGGGTCTTGATACGCAGTATTTT | CASSVVGQGLDTQYF
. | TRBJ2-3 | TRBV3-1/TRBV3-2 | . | TGTGCCAGCAGCCTGACACTAGACACAGATACGCAGTATTTT | CASSLTLDTDTQYF
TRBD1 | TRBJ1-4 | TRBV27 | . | TGTGCCAGCAGCCGGGGACAGGGGAGAAGTGAAAAACTGTTTTTT | CASSRGQGRSEKLFF
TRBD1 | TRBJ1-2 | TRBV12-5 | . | TGTGCTAGTGGTTCGCCAGGGGGCGGATGGTATGGCTACACCTTC | CASGSPGGGWYGYTF
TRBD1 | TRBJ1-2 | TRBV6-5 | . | TGTGCCAGCAGTTACGGCCGAGACAGGGGGCAAAACACCTTC | CASSYGRDRGQNTF
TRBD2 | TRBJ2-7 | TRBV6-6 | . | TGTGCCAGCAGTTACGGGCGGGGGGGAGACGAGCAGTACTTC | CASSYGRGGDEQYF
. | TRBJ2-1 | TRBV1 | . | TGCACCAGCAGCGCCAGACTAGCGGGGGGCCACAATGAGCAGTTCTTC | CTSSARLAGGHNEQFF
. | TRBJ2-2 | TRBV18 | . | TGTGCCAGCTCACTGAAGGACAGACTCACCGGGGAGCTGTTTTTT | CASSLKDRLTGELFF
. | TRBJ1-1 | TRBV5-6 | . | TGTGCCAGCAGCAGTCAGACCCGGGACACTGAAGCTTTCTTT | CASSSQTRDTEAFF
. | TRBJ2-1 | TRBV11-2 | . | TGTGCCAGCAGCTTCTTAGCGACCTACAATGAGCAGTTCTTC | CASSFLATYNEQFF
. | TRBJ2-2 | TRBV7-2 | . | TGTGCCAGCAGCTTTTTGGTCCAGGGGCCGGACACCGGGGAGCTGTTTTTT | CASSFLVQGPDTGELFF
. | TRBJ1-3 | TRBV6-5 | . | TGTGCCAGCAGACCATCGGGCCGGGGCACCATATATTTT | CASRPSGRGTIYF
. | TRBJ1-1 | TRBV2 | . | TGTGCCAGCACTCCTCAGGGGTGGATGAACACTGAAGCTTTCTTT | CASTPQGWMNTEAFF
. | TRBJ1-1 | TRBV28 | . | TGTGCCAGCAGTGCCCGGGACACTGAAGCTTTCTTT | CASSARDTEAFF
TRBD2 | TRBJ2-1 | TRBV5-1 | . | TGCGCCAGCAGCTTGGCGTTGCGGGGGGGCCAGGATGAGCAGTTCTTC | CASSLALRGGQDEQFF
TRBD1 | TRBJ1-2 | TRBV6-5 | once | TGTGCCAGCAGACAGGGGGTAGGGTTCTATGGCTACACCTTC | CASRQGVGFYGYTF
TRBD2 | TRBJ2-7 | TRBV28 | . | TGTGCCAGCAGTTCCCCCGGGGGGGTGGAGTACGAGCAGTACTTC | CASSSPGGVEYEQYF
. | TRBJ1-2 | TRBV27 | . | TGTGCCAGCAGTCCCTCCCTGGGAGGGGGGCCCTATGGCTACACCTTC | CASSPSLGGGPYGYTF
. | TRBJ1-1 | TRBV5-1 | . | TGCGCCAGCAGCGTACAGGGAGAGAACACTGAAGCTTTCTTT | CASSVQGENTEAFF
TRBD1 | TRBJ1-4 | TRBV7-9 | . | TGTGCCAGCAGCTCCTTCAGGGGGGCATTTAATGAAAAACTGTTTTTT | CASSSFRGAFNEKLFF
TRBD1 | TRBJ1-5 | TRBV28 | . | TGTGCCAGCAGTTATCAGGGGGACAATCAGCCCCAGCATTTT | CASSYQGDNQPQHF
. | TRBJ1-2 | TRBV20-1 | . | TGCAGTGCTAGTACCCGTGGACAGACGATTAACTATGGCTACACCTTC | CSASTRGQTINYGYTF
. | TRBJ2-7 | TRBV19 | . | TGTGCCAGTACCCGCGGGACGGATACCTACGAGCAGTACTTC | CASTRGTDTYEQYF
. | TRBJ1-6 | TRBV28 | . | TGTGCCAGCAGCCTACACAGGGAGTTTGCCCCCCTCCACTTT | CASSLHREFAPLHF
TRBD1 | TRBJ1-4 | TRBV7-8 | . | TGTGCCAGCAGCTTAACTGCCGAGGGACAGGGAGGTGAAAAACTGTTTTTT | CASSLTAEGQGGEKLFF
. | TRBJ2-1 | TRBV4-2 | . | TGTGCCAGCAGCCAAGAACCTACTATCGGGCGGGGCAAATACAATGAGCAGTTCTTC | CASSQEPTIGRGKYNEQFF
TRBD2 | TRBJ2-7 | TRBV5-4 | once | TGTGCCAGCAGCTTGGGTAGCGGGGGGGCATTACTCTACGAGCAGTACTTC | CASSLGSGGALLYEQYF
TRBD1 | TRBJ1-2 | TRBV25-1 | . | TGTGCCAGCAGTGTTTACAGGGGGAATGGCTACACCTTC | CASSVYRGNGYTF
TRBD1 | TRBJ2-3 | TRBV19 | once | TGTGCCAGTAAACGGGGGACAGGGGTGCCCACAGATACGCAGTATTTT | CASKRGTGVPTDTQYF
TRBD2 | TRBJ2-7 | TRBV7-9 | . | TGTGCCAGCAGCCCTAGCGGGGGGACAGGGAAATACGAGCAGTACTTC | CASSPSGGTGKYEQYF
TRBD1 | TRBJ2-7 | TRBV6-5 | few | TGTGCCAGCAGAACAGGGGGACAGGGTATCTACGAGCAGTACTTC | CASRTGGQGIYEQYF
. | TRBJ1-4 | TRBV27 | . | TGTGCCAGCAGTTTACGGTGGGGAGCTAATGAAAAACTGTTTTTT | CASSLRWGANEKLFF